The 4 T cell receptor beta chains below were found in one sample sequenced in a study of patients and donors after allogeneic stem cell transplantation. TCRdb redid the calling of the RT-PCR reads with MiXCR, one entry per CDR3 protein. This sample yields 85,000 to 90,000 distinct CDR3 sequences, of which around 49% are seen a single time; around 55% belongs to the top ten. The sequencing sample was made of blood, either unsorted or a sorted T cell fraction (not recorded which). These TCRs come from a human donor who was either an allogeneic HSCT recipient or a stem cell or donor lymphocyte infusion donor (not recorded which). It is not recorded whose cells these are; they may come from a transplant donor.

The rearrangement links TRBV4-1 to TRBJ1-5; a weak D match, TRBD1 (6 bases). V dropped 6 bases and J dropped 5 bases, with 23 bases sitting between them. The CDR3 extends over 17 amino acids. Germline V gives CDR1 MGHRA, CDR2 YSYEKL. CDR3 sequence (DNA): TGCGCCAGCAGACAGGGTCTAGCCCGATCGGCGCATCAGCCCCAGCATTTT. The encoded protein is CASRQGLARSAHQPQHF.

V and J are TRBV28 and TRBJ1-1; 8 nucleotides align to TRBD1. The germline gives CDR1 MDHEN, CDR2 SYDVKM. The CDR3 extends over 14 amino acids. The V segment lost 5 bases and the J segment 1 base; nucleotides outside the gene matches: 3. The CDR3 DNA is TGTGCCAGCAGTCCCACAGGGGGGAACACTGAAGCTTTCTTT. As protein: CASSPTGGNTEAFF.

This CDR3 is CASSYLQWGGVQETQYF. For the CDR3, the DNA is TGTGCCAGCAGTTACCTACAATGGGGGGGAGTCCAAGAGACCCAGTACTTC. The V gene is TRBV6-5, the J gene TRBJ2-5, with 7 bases identical to TRBD2. This CDR3 has 17 residues. Germline V gives CDR1 MNHEY, CDR2 SVGAGI. Unmatched junction bases numbered 10, after V lost 2 bases and J lost 1 base.

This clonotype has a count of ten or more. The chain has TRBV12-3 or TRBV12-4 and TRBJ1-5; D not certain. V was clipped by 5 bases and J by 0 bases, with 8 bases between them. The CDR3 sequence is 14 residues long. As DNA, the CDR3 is TGTGCCAGCAGTGAAGTTTATAGCAATCAGCCCCAGCATTTT. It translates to CASSEVYSNQPQHF.